This is a list of T cell receptor beta chains from one sample in a study of shared clonotypes between healthy human individuals. TCRdb keeps only in-frame clones here, not all; method: immunoSEQ multiplex PCR. The profile shows 2.3 million or so clones, 90% to 95% of them singletons. Material for sequencing was naive CD4+ T cells from PBMCs. The receptors stem from a man younger than 30 in good health. Some clones in this sample may be carry-over from other donors' samples. Both conserved end residues are part of each CDR3. Each record gives: D gene, V gene, J gene, CDR3 length, CDR3 protein, CDR3 DNA. A D gene is named only where the DNA matches it firmly.

TRBD1,TRBV7-2,TRBJ2-4,13,CASSSDRGDIQYF,TGTGCCAGCAGCTCCGACAGGGGGGACATTCAGTACTTC
.,TRBV5-4,TRBJ1-1,13,CASSRGQNTEAFF,TGTGCCAGCAGCAGGGGACAGAACACTGAAGCTTTCTTT
.,TRBV19,TRBJ1-4,15,CASSIGGAASEKLFF,TGTGCCAGTAGTATAGGAGGGGCGGCCTCTGAAAAACTGTTTTTT
.,TRBV29-1,TRBJ2-1,12,CSVSRSFGEQFF,TGCAGCGTTAGTCGGAGCTTTGGTGAGCAGTTCTTC
.,TRBV5-1,TRBJ2-7,15,CASSHLLPSPYEQYF,TGCGCCAGCAGCCACCTTTTACCATCACCCTACGAGCAGTACTTC
TRBD2,TRBV19,TRBJ2-5,17,CASSIGLAGSRQETQYF,TGTGCCAGTAGTATAGGACTAGCGGGATCCAGGCAAGAGACCCAGTACTTC
.,TRBV28,TRBJ1-3,14,CASSLSGLGNTIYF,TGTGCCAGCAGTTTGTCGGGGTTGGGAAACACCATATATTTT
.,TRBV7-8,TRBJ1-3,16,CASSLMGPRPGNTIYF,TGTGCCAGCAGCTTAATGGGTCCTAGACCGGGGAACACCATATATTTT
TRBD2,TRBV7-2,TRBJ2-1,15,CASSITSGRLSEQFF,TGTGCCAGCAGCATTACTAGCGGGAGACTCTCTGAGCAGTTCTTC
TRBD1,TRBV2,TRBJ2-1,16,CASKEVGQVTYNEQFF,TGTGCCAGCAAAGAGGTAGGACAGGTCACCTACAATGAGCAGTTCTTC
.,TRBV7-9,TRBJ2-3,14,CASSPLPSTDTQYF,TGTGCCAGCAGCCCTCTGCCGAGCACAGATACGCAGTATTTT
.,TRBV27,TRBJ1-5,16,CASRGQSLLSNQPQHF,TGTGCCAGCAGGGGACAAAGTCTCCTTAGCAATCAGCCCCAGCATTTT
TRBD2,TRBV29-1,TRBJ2-3,16,CSVEGTSGRGSDTQYF,TGCAGCGTTGAAGGGACTAGCGGGAGGGGATCAGATACGCAGTATTTT